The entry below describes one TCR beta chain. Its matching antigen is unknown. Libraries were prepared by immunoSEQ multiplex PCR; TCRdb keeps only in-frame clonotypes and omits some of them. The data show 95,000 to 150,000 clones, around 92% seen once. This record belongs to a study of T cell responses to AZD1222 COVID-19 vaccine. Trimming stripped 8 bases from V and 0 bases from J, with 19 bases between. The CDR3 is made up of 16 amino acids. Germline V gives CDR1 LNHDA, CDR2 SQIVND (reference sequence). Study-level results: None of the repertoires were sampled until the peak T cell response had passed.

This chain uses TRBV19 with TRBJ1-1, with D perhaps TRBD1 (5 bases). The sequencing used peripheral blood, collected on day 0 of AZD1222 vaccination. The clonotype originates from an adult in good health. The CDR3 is CASPPGSGRVNTEAFF. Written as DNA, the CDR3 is TGTGCCAGTCCCCCGGGTTCGGGCAGGGTGAACACTGAAGCTTTCTTT.